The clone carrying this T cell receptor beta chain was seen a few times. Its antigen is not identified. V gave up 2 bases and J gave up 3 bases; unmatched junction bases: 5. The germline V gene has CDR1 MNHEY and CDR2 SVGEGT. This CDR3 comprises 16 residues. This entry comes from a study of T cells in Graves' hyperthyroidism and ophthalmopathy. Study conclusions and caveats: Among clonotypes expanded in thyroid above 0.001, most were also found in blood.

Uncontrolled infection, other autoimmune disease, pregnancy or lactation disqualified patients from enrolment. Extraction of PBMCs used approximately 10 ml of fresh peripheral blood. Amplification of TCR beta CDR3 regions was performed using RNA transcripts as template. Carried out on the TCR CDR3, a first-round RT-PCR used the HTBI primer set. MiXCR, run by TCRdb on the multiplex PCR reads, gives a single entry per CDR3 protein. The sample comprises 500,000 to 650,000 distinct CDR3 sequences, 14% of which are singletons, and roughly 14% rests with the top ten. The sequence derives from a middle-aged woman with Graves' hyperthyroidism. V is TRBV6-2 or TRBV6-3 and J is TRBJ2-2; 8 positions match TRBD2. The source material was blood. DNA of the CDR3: TGTGCCAGCAGTTACGGTAGCGGGACCGACACCGGGGAGCTGTTTTTT. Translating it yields CASSYGSGTDTGELFF.